A single sample is the source of the 9 T cell receptor beta chains below, sequenced in a study of regulatory T cells in long-lasting Graves disease. Time point given: newly diagnosed GD, antithyroid drugs for less than 3 months. PBMCs provided the RNA from which the TCR library was made. The TCR beta library used iRepertoire HTBI primers with Arm-PCR amplification of CDR3. TCRdb re-called the multiplex PCR reads through MiXCR, storing one row per CDR3 protein. The sample has 540,000 or so distinct CDR3 sequences, approximately 13% seen once; the top ten hold more than 8.5%. The data also belong to a second study, concerning T cells in Graves' hyperthyroidism and ophthalmopathy.

Sequenced material: peripheral blood mononuclear cells (PBMCs), taken at new diagnosis, from a patient treated with antithyroid drugs. The receptors stem from a man between 25 and 39 years old with Graves disease.

This clonotype occurred many times. This chain connects TRBV9 to TRBJ2-7; D is ambiguous. V lost 1 base, J lost 4 bases, and 15 bases lay in between. The CDR3 runs 15 residues. The germline V gene has CDR1 SGDLS and CDR2 YYNGEE. This CDR3 is CASSVSPRKGYEQYF. In DNA, the CDR3 is TGTGCCAGCAGCGTATCCCCTCGGAAAGGGTACGAGCAGTACTTC.

This rearrangement joins TRBV29-1 to TRBJ1-4; 7 bases agree with TRBD1. The germline V gene has CDR1 SQVTM and CDR2 ANQGSEA. V dropped 4 bases and J dropped 8; count of bases not matched to a gene: 13. CDR3 length: 15 amino acids. The CDR3, as DNA: TGCAGCGTTGTTCCCATAGGGGGCTATTCAGAAAAACTGTTTTTT. Translated, it gives CSVVPIGGYSEKLFF.

About this clonotype: A much larger clone lies a single base off, so this may be a read error. This chain joins TRBV20-1 and TRBJ1-2, with D possibly matching TRBD1 (5 bases). The germline V gene has CDR1 DFQATT and CDR2 SNEGSKA (reference sequence). V was shortened by 0 bases and J by 2 bases, with 16 bases between the two germline ends. The CDR3 has 16 residues. In nucleotides, the CDR3 is TGCAGTGCTAGAGATTCCGGACACCGGACGAACTATGGCTACACCTTC. Its protein is CSARDSGHRTNYGYTF.

This clonotype was observed at least ten times. This chain joins TRBV27 and TRBJ1-1; D unclear. The CDR3 is 13 residues long. From germline, CDR1 is MNHEY and CDR2 SMNVEV (reference sequence). V was shortened by 3 bases and J by 0 bases, with 5 bases between the two germline ends. The CDR3 coding sequence is TGTGCCAGCAGTTTTTGGATGAACACTGAAGCTTTCTTT. This codes for CASSFWMNTEAFF.

V and J are TRBV3-1 and TRBJ2-5; no clear D. Germline CDR1 LGHDT, CDR2 YNNKEL (reference sequence). The CDR3 is 14 residues long. V lost 0 bases, J lost 5 bases, and 10 bases lay in between. As DNA, the CDR3 is TGTGCCAGCAGCCAAGATCCCCAGCTGGAGACCCAGTACTTC. This sequence encodes CASSQDPQLETQYF.

This clonotype was found a few times. The CDR3 DNA follows: TGTGCCCCATACGAGCAGTACTTC. As protein: CAPYEQYF. This chain links TRBV27 with TRBJ2-7; no clear D. CDR1 MNHEY and CDR2 SMNVEV come from the germline V gene (reference sequence). The CDR3 spans 8 residues. V was pared by 11 bases and J by 4 bases, with 3 bases between.

This clonotype was found many times. The chain uses TRBV12-3 or TRBV12-4 and TRBJ1-1; D unresolved. The ends were cut back, 5 bases at V and 8 bases at J, with 18 bases in the middle. The CDR3 length is 14 residues. CDR3 in amino acids: CASSPHLQDAEAFF. The CDR3 DNA reads TGTGCCAGCAGTCCTCATCTCCAAGACGCAGAAGCTTTCTTT.

Remarks on this clonotype: This may be a read error, as it is one base from a much larger clone. The chain has TRBV19 and TRBJ2-1, with unresolved D. CDR1 is LNHDA, CDR2 SQIVND, per germline (reference sequence). The CDR3 consists of 12 residues. Trimming removed 7 bases from V and 3 bases from J, with 7 bases in between. CDR3 in DNA: TGTGCCAGTACCTCAGACTACAATGAGCAGTTCTTC. Translated, it gives CASTSDYNEQFF. The full variable domain, with the rest looked up from reference TRBV19 and TRBJ2-1, is DGGITQSPKYLFRKEGQNVTLSCEQNLNHDAMYWYRQDPGQGLRLIYYSQIVNDFQKGDIAEGYSVSREKKESFPLTVTSAQKNPTAFYLCASTSDYNEQFFGPGTRLTVL.

This clonotype was recorded many times. The chain carries TRBV7-9 and TRBJ2-1; D gene ambiguous. V was clipped by 5 bases and J by 5 bases, with 7 bases between them. The CDR3 sequence is 12 residues long. CDR1 and CDR2 from the germline V gene are SEHNR and FQNEAQ (reference sequence). The CDR3 loop reads CASSPTDNEQFF. The CDR3 nucleotides read TGTGCCAGCAGCCCAACTGACAATGAGCAGTTCTTC.